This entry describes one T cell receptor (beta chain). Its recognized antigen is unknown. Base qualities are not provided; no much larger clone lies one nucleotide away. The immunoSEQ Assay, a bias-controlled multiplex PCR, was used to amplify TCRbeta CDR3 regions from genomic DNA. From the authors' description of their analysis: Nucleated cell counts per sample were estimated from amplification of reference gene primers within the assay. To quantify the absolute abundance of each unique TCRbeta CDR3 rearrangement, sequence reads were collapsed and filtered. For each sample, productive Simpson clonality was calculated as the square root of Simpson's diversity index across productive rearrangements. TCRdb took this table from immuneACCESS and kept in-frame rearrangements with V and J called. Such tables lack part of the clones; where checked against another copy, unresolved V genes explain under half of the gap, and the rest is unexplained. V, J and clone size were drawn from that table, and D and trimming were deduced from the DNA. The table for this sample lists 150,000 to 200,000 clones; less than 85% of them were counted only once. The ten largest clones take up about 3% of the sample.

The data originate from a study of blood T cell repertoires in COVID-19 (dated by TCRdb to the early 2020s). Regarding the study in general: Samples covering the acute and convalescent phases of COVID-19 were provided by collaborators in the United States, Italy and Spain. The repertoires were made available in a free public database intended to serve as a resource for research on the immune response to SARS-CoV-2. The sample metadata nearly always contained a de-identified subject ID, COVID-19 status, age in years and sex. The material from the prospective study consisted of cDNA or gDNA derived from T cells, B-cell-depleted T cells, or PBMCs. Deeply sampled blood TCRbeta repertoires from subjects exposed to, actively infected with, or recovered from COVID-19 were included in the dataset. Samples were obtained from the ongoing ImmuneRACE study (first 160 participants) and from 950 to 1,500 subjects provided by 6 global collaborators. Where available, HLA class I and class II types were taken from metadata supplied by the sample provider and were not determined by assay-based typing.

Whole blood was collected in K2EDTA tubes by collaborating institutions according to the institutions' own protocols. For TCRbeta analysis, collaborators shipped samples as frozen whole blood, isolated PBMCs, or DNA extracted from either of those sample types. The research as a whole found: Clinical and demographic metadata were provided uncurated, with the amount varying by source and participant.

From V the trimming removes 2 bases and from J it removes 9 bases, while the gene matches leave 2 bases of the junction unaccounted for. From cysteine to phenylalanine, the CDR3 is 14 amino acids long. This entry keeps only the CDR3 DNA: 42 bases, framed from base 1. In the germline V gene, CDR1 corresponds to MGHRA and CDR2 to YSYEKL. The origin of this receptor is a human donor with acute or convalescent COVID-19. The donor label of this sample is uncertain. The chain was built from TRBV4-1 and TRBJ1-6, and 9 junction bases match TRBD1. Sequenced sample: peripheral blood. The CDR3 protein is CASSQKTGGSPLHF. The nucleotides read TGCGCCAGCAGCCAAAAGACAGGGGGTTCACCCCTCCACTTT.